Sequencing of this T cell receptor (beta chain) was carried out in a study of control samples from healthy donors and cancer patients. Here immunoSEQ multiplex PCR was the method, and the copy in TCRdb shows in-frame clones only, minus some. The sample carries around 23,000 clones, around 83% recorded once. The length of the CDR3 is 12 residues. Per the germline V gene, CDR1 is SQVTM and CDR2 is ANQGSEA. The germline V and J ends were trimmed by 7 bases and 0 bases, with 8 bases remaining between them. The gene calls are TRBV29-1 and TRBJ2-3, with unresolved D. The source is a man aged 60-69 years with head and neck cancer. Sequencing was done on a sample of PBMCs. CDR3 in DNA: TGCAGCGCTGTGGCTAGCACAGATACGCAGTATTTT. Translating it yields CSAVASTDTQYF.